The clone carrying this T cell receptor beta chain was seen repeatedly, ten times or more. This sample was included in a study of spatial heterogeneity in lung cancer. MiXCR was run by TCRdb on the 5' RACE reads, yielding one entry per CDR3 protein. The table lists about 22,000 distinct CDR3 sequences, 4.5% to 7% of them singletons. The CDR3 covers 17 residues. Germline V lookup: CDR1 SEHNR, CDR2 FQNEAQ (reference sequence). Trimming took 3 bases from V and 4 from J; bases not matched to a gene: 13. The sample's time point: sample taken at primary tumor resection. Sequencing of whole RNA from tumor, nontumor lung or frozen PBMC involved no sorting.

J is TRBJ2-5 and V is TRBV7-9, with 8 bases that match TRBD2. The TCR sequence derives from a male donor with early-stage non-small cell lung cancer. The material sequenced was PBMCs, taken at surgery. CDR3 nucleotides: TGTGCCAGCAGCTTTATAACGGGGGGGCCAAAAGGAGAGACCCAGTACTTC. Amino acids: CASSFITGGPKGETQYF. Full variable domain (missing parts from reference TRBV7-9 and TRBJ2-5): DTGVSQNPRHKITKRGQNVTFRCDPISEHNRLYWYRQTLGQGPEFLTYFQNEAQLEKSRLLSDRFSAERPKGSFSTLEIQRTEQGDSAMYLCASSFITGGPKGETQYFGPGTRLLVL.